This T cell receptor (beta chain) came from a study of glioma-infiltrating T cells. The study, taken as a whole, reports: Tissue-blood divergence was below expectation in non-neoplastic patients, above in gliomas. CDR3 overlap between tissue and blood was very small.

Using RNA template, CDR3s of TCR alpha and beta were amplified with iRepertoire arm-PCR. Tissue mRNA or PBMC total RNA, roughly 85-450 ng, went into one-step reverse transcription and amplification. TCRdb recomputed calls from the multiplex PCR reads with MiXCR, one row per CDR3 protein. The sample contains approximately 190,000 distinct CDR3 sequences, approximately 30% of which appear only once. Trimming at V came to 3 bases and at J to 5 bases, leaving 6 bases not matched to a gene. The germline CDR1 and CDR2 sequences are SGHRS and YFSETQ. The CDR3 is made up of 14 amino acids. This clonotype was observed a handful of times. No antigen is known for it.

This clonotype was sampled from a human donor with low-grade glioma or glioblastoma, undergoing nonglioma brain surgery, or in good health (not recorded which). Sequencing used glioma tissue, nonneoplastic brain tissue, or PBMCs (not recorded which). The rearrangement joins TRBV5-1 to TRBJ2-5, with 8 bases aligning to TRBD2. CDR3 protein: CASSWGTSLETQYF. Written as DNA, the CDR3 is TGCGCCAGCAGCTGGGGGACTAGTTTGGAGACCCAGTACTTC.